This T cell receptor (beta chain) derives from a study of Ad26.COV2.S vaccination and SARS-CoV-2 variants. Whole-study results and caveats: Breadth measured for non-spike TCRs was similar across vaccine and placebo recipients. Vaccine recipients showed a spike-specific TCR breadth that was higher than in placebo recipients. Spike-specific responses of CD8+ and CD4+ T cells were reported to display substantial breadth after vaccination. Using TCR breadth and depth analyses may have led to underestimated total T cell responses.

On this clone itself: The antigen remains undetermined.

Generated by immunoSEQ multiplex PCR, the TCRdb table keeps only in-frame clones and is missing some. The profile covers some 250,000 clones, with roughly 90% appearing a single time and about 10% taken by the ten largest. Treatment: roughly 19 received Ad26.COV2.S at low or high dose, single or two shots; five or six received placebo; per-sample allocation not given. Samples were taken on day 63 after the first vaccine or placebo injection. The CDR3 sequence is 14 residues long. The junction had 4 bases not matched to a gene; V was cut back by 4 bases and J by 8 bases. Germline values: CDR1 LGHDT, CDR2 YNNKEL (reference sequence).

The chain uses TRBV3-1 (or the pseudogene TRBV3-2) and TRBJ1-6; 8 positions match TRBD1. The clonotype comes from a person between 18 and 59 years old who received the Ad26.COV2.S COVID-19 vaccine or a placebo. The material sequenced was peripheral blood, taken in a trial of Ad26.COV2.S vaccine versus placebo. CDR3 region: CASSPDRVYSPLHF. The CDR3, as DNA: TGTGCCAGCAGCCCGGACAGGGTTTATTCACCCCTCCACTTT.